This T cell receptor (beta chain) was captured in a study of technical replicates of blood from a few donors. Profiling relied on immunoSEQ multiplex PCR, and the TCRdb table lists in-frame clones only, not all of them. The sample holds some 70,000 clones; under 98% are singletons and the top ten take 0.25% to 0.35%. The table lists this clone with a count of one. The ends were cut back, 4 bases at V and 8 bases at J, with 18 bases in the middle. This CDR3 is built from 14 residues. Looked up from germline, CDR1 is SQVTM and CDR2 is ANQGSEA. The specimen sequenced was T cells isolated from PBMCs. The source of this sequence is a human donor in good health. The chain couples TRBV29-1 to TRBJ2-1, with D perhaps TRBD2 (6 bases). CDR3 loop: CSVGGGKLGDEQFF. CDR3 nucleotides: TGCAGCGTTGGGGGCGGGAAGCTTGGGGATGAGCAGTTCTTC.